This is a list of T cell receptor beta chains from one sample in a study of shared clonotypes between healthy human individuals. The repertoire was sequenced with immunoSEQ multiplex PCR; TCRdb's copy has only in-frame clones and lacks some. The data contain roughly 570,000 clones, 95% to 98% of them singletons. The sequenced material came from naive CD8+ T cells sorted from blood. These receptors all stem from a man aged 25 to 40 in good health. The CDR3 runs from the conserved cysteine through the conserved F or W. The order of the fields is V gene, J gene, D gene, clone size, CDR3 DNA, CDR3 protein. D genes are given only for firm matches. Clone size is given for some rows only: seen once, a few or many times, or a class if the clone is expanded.

TRBV7-9	TRBJ2-7	TRBD2	-	TGTGCCAGCAGTTACACTAGCGGGAGGGCCTACGAGCAGTACTTC	CASSYTSGRAYEQYF
TRBV10-2	TRBJ2-7	-	-	TGCGCCAGCAGCGGGACACTCTACGAGCAGTACTTC	CASSGTLYEQYF
TRBV27	TRBJ2-1	TRBD2	-	TGTGCCAGCAGTTCGGGACTAGCGGGTCTCCCGCAGTTCTTC	CASSSGLAGLPQFF
TRBV7-6	TRBJ1-2	-	-	TGTGCCAGCAGCTTTGACAGCAACTATGGCTACACCTTC	CASSFDSNYGYTF
TRBV5-1	TRBJ2-7	TRBD2	-	TGCGCCAGCAGCTTGGATCCTAGCGGGAGGGCCTTATGGTACGAGCAGTACTTC	CASSLDPSGRALWYEQYF
TRBV9	TRBJ2-2	TRBD1	-	TGTGCCAGCAGCGTCAACGAGTACGGACAGGGGGTAACCGGGGAGCTGTTTTTT	CASSVNEYGQGVTGELFF
TRBV5-6	TRBJ1-1	-	-	TGTGCCAGCAGCCCTTGGGTGGGGGCGTCCCTCGCAACTGAAGCTTTCTTT	CASSPWVGASLATEAFF
TRBV28	TRBJ2-2	TRBD2	-	TGTGCCAGCAGGGACTTAGCGGGCACGGGGCCCACCGGGGAGCTGTTTTTT	CASRDLAGTGPTGELFF
TRBV7-9	TRBJ1-1	-	-	TGTGCCAGCAGCTTATGGACCGGGGGACGAACTGAAGCTTTCTTT	CASSLWTGGRTEAFF
TRBV7-9	TRBJ2-7	-	once	TGCGCCAGCAAAGCGGGTACTACCTACGAGCAGTACTTC	CASKAGTTYEQYF
TRBV4-3	TRBJ2-1	-	-	TGCGCCAGCAGCCAAGCCCACCGCGCGGCCTACAATGAGCAGTTCTTC	CASSQAHRAAYNEQFF
TRBV7-5	TRBJ2-1	-	few	TGTGTCAGAAGCACCAGCGGGGACTCGCCCTACAAGCAGTTCTTC	CVRSTSGDSPYKQFF
TRBV5-1	TRBJ1-1	-	-	TGCGCCAGCAGCTTCCTGCCTACGAACACTGAAGCTTTCTTT	CASSFLPTNTEAFF
TRBV5-1	TRBJ2-3	TRBD1	-	TGCGCCAGCTATTTTCAGGGGGACACAGATACGCAGTATTTT	CASYFQGDTDTQYF
TRBV29-1	TRBJ1-1	-	-	TGCAGCGTTGAAGGGCGGGTGGAGGACACTGAAGCTTTCTTT	CSVEGRVEDTEAFF
TRBV18	TRBJ1-4	-	-	TGTGCCAGCTCCCCCCGAGGAGGGTCTACTAATGAAAAACTGTTTTTT	CASSPRGGSTNEKLFF
TRBV2	TRBJ2-3	-	-	TGTGCCAGCAGTGAAAATCTGTCTAGCACAGATACGCAGTATTTT	CASSENLSSTDTQYF
TRBV2	TRBJ2-7	-	-	TGTGCCAGCAGTGAAGGCTTGGCGTTGACAGGTGTCGAGCAGTACTTC	CASSEGLALTGVEQYF
TRBV4-1	TRBJ1-1	-	-	TGCGCCAGCAGCCAAGATCCAGGGACGAACACTGAAGCTTTCTTT	CASSQDPGTNTEAFF
TRBV2	TRBJ2-4	-	-	TGTGCCAGCAGTGAAACCACCCGAATTCAGTACTTC	CASSETTRIQYF
TRBV7-3	TRBJ2-3	TRBD1	-	TGTGCCAGCAGCTCCCCAGACTTGGCAGGGGGAAGCACAGATACGCAGTATTTT	CASSSPDLAGGSTDTQYF
TRBV7-9	TRBJ2-1	-	-	TGTGCCAGCAGCTCCCTTTTCGAGCAGTTCTTC	CASSSLFEQFF
TRBV29-1	TRBJ2-4	-	once	TGCAGCGTTGAACCGGATGGAAACATTCAGTACTTC	CSVEPDGNIQYF
TRBV4-1	TRBJ2-6	-	-	TGCGCCAGCAGCCAAGGGCTCTCTGGGGCCAACGTCCTGACTTTC	CASSQGLSGANVLTF
TRBV5-1	TRBJ2-7	-	-	TGCGCCAGCAGCTTTCAGACAGCCACCTACGAGCAGTACTTC	CASSFQTATYEQYF
TRBV9	TRBJ2-5	-	-	TGTGCCAGCAGCCCCACCCCCACAGGGTACCAAGAGACCCAGTACTTC	CASSPTPTGYQETQYF
TRBV4-1	TRBJ2-7	-	-	TGCGCCAGCAGCGTTCAGGCGGGAACTTGGTACGAGCAGTACTTC	CASSVQAGTWYEQYF
TRBV15	TRBJ2-1	TRBD1	-	TGTGCCACCAGCAGAGAACAGGGGTTTAGAGATGAGCAGTTCTTC	CATSREQGFRDEQFF
TRBV21-1	TRBJ2-7	-	-	TGTGCCAGCACCGCGGGACAGGGGGTTACCTACGAGCAGTACTTC	CASTAGQGVTYEQYF
TRBV27	TRBJ2-7	TRBD2	-	TGTGCCAGCAGGCCGGGACTAGCAGACGAGCAGTACTTC	CASRPGLADEQYF
TRBV4-1	TRBJ1-1	-	once	TGCGCCAGCAGCTGGGGCAGCCTCGGCACTGAAGCTTTCTTT	CASSWGSLGTEAFF
TRBV28	TRBJ2-2	TRBD1	-	TGTGCCAGCGGGACAGGGTGGGACACCGGGGAGCTGTTTTTT	CASGTGWDTGELFF
TRBV28	TRBJ2-1	-	-	TGTGCCAGCACCGGGGACTCTAGCTCCTACAATGAGCAGTTCTTC	CASTGDSSSYNEQFF
TRBV6-1	TRBJ1-5	-	-	TGTGCCAGCTATGAGTATGGCAATCAGCCCCAGCATTTT	CASYEYGNQPQHF
TRBV9	TRBJ2-2	-	-	TGTGCCAGCAGCGTAGAAGGGGAGCTGTTTTTT	CASSVEGELFF